The TCR beta chain under discussion was sequenced for a study of blood T cells in healthy people across ages. About the study: Capturing about one barcoded beta molecule per two T cells was achieved by template switching. Study conclusions and caveats: Roughly linearly, TCR beta diversity per million T cells fell as age increased.

Trimming removed 3 bases at V and 3 bases at J, with 8 bases between. The germline V gene encodes CDR1 ENHRY and CDR2 SYGVKD. The CDR3 is 13 amino acids. Worth noting for this clonotype: Its antigen is unknown.

A J-beta primer mix and a sample-barcoded 5' primer were used in a second PCR of roughly 6 to 11 cycles. Via MiXCR, TCRdb re-called the 5' RACE reads, giving one row per CDR3 protein. Of 550,000 to 800,000 distinct CDR3 sequences listed, 20% to 25% are singletons. Sequenced material: blood. The TCR was taken from a man aged 70 or older in good health. The gene calls are TRBV10-3 and TRBJ2-5, with D hard to call. CDR3 in amino acids: CAISEPQKETQYF. CDR3 DNA: TGTGCCATCAGTGAACCCCAGAAAGAGACCCAGTACTTC.